A single sample is the source of the 16 T cell receptor beta chains below, sequenced in a study of control samples from healthy donors and cancer patients (dated by TCRdb to about 2020). Libraries were built with the immunoSEQ multiplex PCR assay. The clones in this table, taken by TCRdb from immuneACCESS, are in-frame only. Not every clone is retained; where verified, under half of the shortfall comes from an unresolved V gene, and the cause of the rest is unknown. Present in this sample are approximately 90,000 clones, about 88% of which were seen just once. The ten biggest clones cover under 50% of the sample. Sequenced input: PBMCs. All receptors come from a man aged 65-85 years with lung cancer.

This chain connects TRBV5-1 to TRBJ1-6; D gene uncertain. This CDR3 has 16 residues. Germline CDR1 and CDR2: SGHRS and YFSETQ. V was shortened by 4 bases and J by 0 bases, with 11 bases between the two germline ends. CDR3 region: CASSPRDYSYNSPLHF. DNA for the CDR3: TGCGCCAGCAGCCCCCGGGATTACTCCTATAATTCACCCCTCCACTTT.

The rearrangement joins TRBV19 to TRBJ2-2; TRBD2 aligns across 7 bases. The V gene end was trimmed by 4 bases and the J gene end by 7 bases; junction bases not matched to a gene: 9. Germline V gene data show CDR1 as LNHDA and CDR2 as SQIVND (reference sequence). This CDR3 contains 15 residues. The CDR3 here is CASSTTAGSSGELFF. The CDR3 region has the DNA TGTGCCAGTAGTACCACAGCGGGGTCTAGCGGGGAGCTGTTTTTT.

This clone was seen only a few times. The same CDR3 arises from other DNA sequences in this sample as well. This chain links TRBV5-1 with TRBJ1-4; 11 positions agree with TRBD1. J gave up 6 bases and V 6 bases, and 22 bases lay outside the gene matches. This CDR3 comprises 20 residues. Germline V gene lookup returns CDR1 SGHRS and CDR2 YFSETQ. CDR3 region: CASTSVGLDRGRAGDEKLFF. In nucleotides, the CDR3 is TGCGCCAGCACCTCCGTTGGGCTGGACAGGGGGCGGGCGGGGGATGAAAAACTGTTTTTT.

This chain joins TRBV10-1 and TRBJ2-1, with 8 bases aligning to TRBD2. CDR3 length equals 16 residues. Germline V gene sequence: CDR1 WNHNN, CDR2 SYGVQD (reference sequence). Trimming removed 0 bases from V and 5 bases from J; junction bases left unmatched: 6. The CDR3 region has the DNA TGCGCCAGCAGTGAGTCGTCGGCGGGGGGCAACAATGAGCAGTTCTTC. Translation: CASSESSAGGNNEQFF.

This clone was seen many times. This chain connects TRBV2 to TRBJ2-3; D is tentatively TRBD1 or TRBD2 (6 bases each). The CDR3 spans 14 residues. Germline CDR1 reads SNHLY; CDR2 reads FYNNEI. Trimming pared 7 bases from V and 1 base from J, leaving 12 bases between. The CDR3 bases are TGTGCCAGCAATCGGGGGCCGGGCACAGATACGCAGTATTTT. Translated: CASNRGPGTDTQYF.

The chain couples TRBV6-5 to TRBJ1-1; D uncertain. V dropped 2 bases and J dropped 6 bases, with 13 bases sitting between them. The CDR3 has 14 amino acids. CDR1 MNHEY and CDR2 SVGAGI come from the germline V gene. The DNA for the CDR3 is TGTGCCAGCAGTTACACGGGGATAGAAGCTGAAGCTTTCTTT. It specifies CASSYTGIEAEAFF.

The gene calls are TRBV19 and TRBJ1-1; 9 nucleotides match TRBD1. The V gene's germline CDR1 is LNHDA and CDR2 SQIVND (reference sequence). V gave up 6 bases and J gave up 3 bases; unmatched junction bases: 8. The CDR3 is 15 residues long. The CDR3 region has the DNA TGTGCCAGTAGCGGGCTGGGGACAGGGTACACTGAAGCTTTCTTT. It codes for CASSGLGTGYTEAFF.

V gene TRBV19 combines with J gene TRBJ2-3; 9 bases line up with TRBD1. Germline V gives CDR1 LNHDA, CDR2 SQIVND (reference sequence). Unmatched junction bases numbered 12, after V lost 5 bases and J lost 3 bases. The CDR3 consists of 17 residues. CDR3 nucleotide sequence: TGTGCCAGTAGTTCTACGCCGGGACAGGGTCTGACAGATACGCAGTATTTT. This gives the protein CASSSTPGQGLTDTQYF. The complete variable domain, with remaining parts taken from reference TRBV19 and TRBJ2-3, reads DGGITQSPKYLFRKEGQNVTLSCEQNLNHDAMYWYRQDPGQGLRLIYYSQIVNDFQKGDIAEGYSVSREKKESFPLTVTSAQKNPTAFYLCASSSTPGQGLTDTQYFGPGTRLTVL.

J is TRBJ2-2 and V is TRBV24-1; D unclear. V was pared by 1 base and J by 2 bases, with 10 bases between. This CDR3 has 16 residues. The germline V gene encodes CDR1 KGHDR and CDR2 SFDVKD. The CDR3 region is CATSDLEHPNTGELFF. Here the CDR3 DNA reads TGTGCCACCAGTGATTTAGAACATCCCAACACCGGGGAGCTGTTTTTT.

This clone was seen just once. This chain joins TRBV20-1 and TRBJ1-3; D is uncertain. CDR1 is DFQATT, CDR2 SNEGSKA, per germline (reference sequence). This CDR3 comprises 13 residues. With 3 bases removed from V and 3 bases from J, the gap between germline ends came to 9 bases. The CDR3 loop is CSASGQNGNTIYF. The CDR3 region has the DNA TGCAGTGCTAGTGGGCAGAATGGAAACACCATATATTTT.

The chain couples TRBV5-4 to TRBJ1-2, with no clear D. Trimming took off 0 bases at V and 8 bases at J, with 11 bases between the two ends. Germline V gene sequence: CDR1 SGHNT, CDR2 YYREEE (reference sequence). CDR3 length equals 13 residues. The CDR3 is CASSLEVGGGYTF. CDR3 nucleotides: TGTGCCAGCAGCTTGGAGGTAGGCGGCGGCTACACCTTC. The full variable domain, its missing parts supplied by reference TRBV5-4 and TRBJ1-2, is ETGVTQSPTHLIKTRGQQVTLRCSSQSGHNTVSWYQQALGQGPQFIFQYYREEENGRGNFPPRFSGLQFPNYSSELNVNALELDDSALYLCASSLEVGGGYTFGSGTRLTVV.

The chain is built from TRBV20-1 and TRBJ1-2; unclear D gene. Germline loops: CDR1 DFQATT, CDR2 SNEGSKA (reference sequence). The CDR3 is 11 amino acids. Trimming shortened V by 6 bases and J by 7 bases, and 12 bases separated the two germline ends. The CDR3 DNA follows: TGCAGTGCGAAGACCGGGGTTGGCTACACCTTC. This gives the protein CSAKTGVGYTF.

The chain links TRBV11-2 to TRBJ1-4; D is unresolved. Trimming stripped 0 bases from V and 3 bases from J, with 14 bases between. Germline V gives CDR1 SGHAT, CDR2 FQNNGV. The CDR3 is made up of 17 amino acids. CDR3 protein: CASSLDYSGTANEKLFF. CDR3 bases: TGTGCCAGCAGCTTAGATTATTCGGGAACCGCTAATGAAAAACTGTTTTTT.

The genes are TRBV29-1 and TRBJ1-5; no definite D call. CDR3 size: 17 residues. Trimming pared 0 bases from V and 0 bases from J, leaving 15 bases between. Germline CDR1 is SQVTM and CDR2 is ANQGSEA. CDR3 amino acids: CSVEEAIGRLSNQPQHF. The CDR3 nucleotides read TGCAGCGTTGAAGAGGCAATAGGCAGACTTAGCAATCAGCCCCAGCATTTT.

The chain combines TRBV5-1 with TRBJ1-6; D not certain. Germline-derived CDR1 and CDR2 are SGHRS and YFSETQ. Between the trimmed V and J ends, which lost 0 bases and 14 bases, there was a span of 15 bases. The CDR3 covers 14 residues. The CDR3 reads CASSLDGGTATLHF. The CDR3 DNA follows: TGCGCCAGCAGCTTGGATGGAGGTACGGCCACCCTCCACTTT.

This chain connects TRBV2 to TRBJ2-7; possible D gene TRBD1, 6 bases. The CDR3 sequence is 16 residues long. From germline, CDR1 is SNHLY and CDR2 FYNNEI. V lost 5 bases and J 4 bases, leaving 21 bases between the germline ends. The CDR3 protein is CASSWSWDNNRYEQYF. The CDR3 DNA sequence: TGTGCCAGCAGTTGGTCCTGGGACAATAACCGGTACGAGCAGTACTTC.